The rows below give T cell receptor beta chains drawn from one sample of a study of T cell repertoires in cytomegalovirus infection. MiXCR was run by TCRdb on the reads, yielding one entry per CDR3 protein. The sample carries about 150,000 distinct CDR3 sequences, around 20% recorded once. The sequenced sample consisted of PBMCs. These receptors came from a human donor in good health (CMV status not recorded). Some clones in this sample may be carry-over from other donors' samples. CDR3s include the opening cysteine and the closing phenylalanine or tryptophan. A D gene is named only where the DNA matches it firmly. Clone size appears in some rows only: once, few, many, or a class for an expanded clone.

clone_size,j_call,d_call,v_call,cdr3_length,cdr3_nt,cdr3_aa
once,TRBJ1-2,.,TRBV4-1,16,TGCGCCAGCAGCCAAGTTAATCTGGGGCCTAACTATGGCTACACCTTC,CASSQVNLGPNYGYTF
many,TRBJ2-5,TRBD1,TRBV7-3,15,TGTGCCAGCAGCCCCGGGACAGCAATCCAAGAGACCCAGTACTTC,CASSPGTAIQETQYF
few,TRBJ2-2,.,TRBV19,13,TGTGCCAGTAGTATTAAACGGGAGGGGGAGCTGTTTTTT,CASSIKREGELFF
many,TRBJ2-5,TRBD1,TRBV7-2,14,TGTGCCAGCAGCCCGGGACAGGGTCGGGAGACCCAGTACTTC,CASSPGQGRETQYF
.,TRBJ2-3,TRBD2,TRBV9,23,TGTGCCAGCAGCGTATCCCGCGGGCGGAACGTGTGGGGGACTAGCGTGAGAACAGATACGCAGTATTTT,CASSVSRGRNVWGTSVRTDTQYF
few,TRBJ2-3,.,TRBV7-7,14,TGTGCTAGCAGCCACCCCCCCCCCACAGATACGCAGTATTTT,CASSHPPPTDTQYF
many,TRBJ1-4,.,TRBV7-2,14,TGTGCCAGCAGCTTAGCTTCAACTAATGAAAAACTGTTTTTT,CASSLASTNEKLFF
.,TRBJ1-1,.,TRBV29-1,13,TGCAGCGTTGGTAGAGGGTTGAACACTGATGCTTTCTTT,CSVGRGLNTDAFF
.,TRBJ2-1,.,TRBV15,15,TGTGCCACCAGCAGGGCTGGGACGAATTACAATGAGCAGTTCTTC,CATSRAGTNYNEQFF
many,TRBJ2-3,TRBD2,TRBV7-9,16,TGTGCCAGCAGCGACGGGACTAGCGGGGGAATAGATACGCAGTATTTT,CASSDGTSGGIDTQYF
few,TRBJ1-5,.,TRBV20-1,15,TGCAGTGCTAGAGATCGAGGACAGAGCAATCAGCCCCAGCATTTT,CSARDRGQSNQPQHF
few,TRBJ1-6,.,TRBV5-6,15,TGTGCCAGCAGCTTGATCTCACGGGGTAATTCACCCCTCCACTTT,CASSLISRGNSPLHF
.,TRBJ2-5,.,TRBV7-3,15,TGTGCCAGCAGCTCCTCAGACAGCTCCAGGTTGACCCAGTACTTC,CASSSSDSSRLTQYF
few,TRBJ2-7,.,TRBV28,13,TGTGCCAGCAGTCTAGGGTCCGATGGCGAGCAGTACTTC,CASSLGSDGEQYF
few,TRBJ1-1,.,TRBV27,14,TGTGCCAGCAGTTCGAGGGGACTGGACACTGAAGCTTTCTTT,CASSSRGLDTEAFF
.,TRBJ2-5,TRBD2,TRBV6-6,14,TGTGCCAGCCCAACCCGGGGGGGGCAAGAGACCCAGTACTTC,CASPTRGGQETQYF
few,TRBJ1-4,.,TRBV28,11,TGTGCCGCGACGGAGAATGAAAAACTGTTTTTT,CAATENEKLFF
many,TRBJ2-7,TRBD2,TRBV7-8,15,TGTGCCAGCACCCAAAAGCGGGACGCCTTAAGCGAGCAGTACTTC,CASTQKRDALSEQYF
.,TRBJ2-2,TRBD2,TRBV7-9,17,TGTGCCAGCAGCTCAGCTCAGGGCGGGAGGAACACCGGGGAGCTGTTTTTT,CASSSAQGGRNTGELFF
.,TRBJ1-5,TRBD1,TRBV28,16,TGTGCCAGCAGACCCGAACAGGGGGCGAGCAATCAGCCCCAGCATTTT,CASRPEQGASNQPQHF
once,TRBJ1-2,TRBD1,TRBV7-6,15,TGTGCCAGCAGCTTGGCCGGGACAGAGGTGTATGGCTACACCTTC,CASSLAGTEVYGYTF
once,TRBJ2-1,TRBD2,TRBV28,17,TGTGCCAGCAATTCCCCTATACTAGCGGTTCTCTACAATGAGCAGTTCTTC,CASNSPILAVLYNEQFF